Listed here is a single TCR beta chain. Antigen unknown. Prior autoimmune disease or systemic immunosuppression barred patients. This specimen belongs to a study of OX40 agonist ivuxolimab in advanced cancers. Study-level information: Patients with prior anti-PD-1, anti-PD-L1 or anti-CTLA-4 therapy were eligible; about 41% had some.

TCRdb's copy holds only in-frame clones and misses some; the assay was immunoSEQ multiplex PCR. The table lists approximately 79,000 clones, about 90% of them singletons. Findings of the study overall: At 0.1-3.0 mg/kg, partial responders had clonal expansion among the lowest observed.

Trimming removed 2 bases at V and 0 bases at J, with 8 bases between. The CDR3 is made up of 15 amino acids. Germline V gives CDR1 MNHNS, CDR2 SASEGT. The chain is built from TRBV6-1 and TRBJ1-5; the D is unclear. The sequence was collected from an adult with an advanced solid tumor such as melanoma, head and neck, liver or kidney cancer. This sample comprised CD4+ or CD8+ T cells sorted from blood, obtained in a trial of the OX40 agonist ivuxolimab. The CDR3 DNA reads TGTGCCAGCAGTGAAATCAGAGATAGCAATCAGCCCCAGCATTTT. This sequence encodes CASSEIRDSNQPQHF.